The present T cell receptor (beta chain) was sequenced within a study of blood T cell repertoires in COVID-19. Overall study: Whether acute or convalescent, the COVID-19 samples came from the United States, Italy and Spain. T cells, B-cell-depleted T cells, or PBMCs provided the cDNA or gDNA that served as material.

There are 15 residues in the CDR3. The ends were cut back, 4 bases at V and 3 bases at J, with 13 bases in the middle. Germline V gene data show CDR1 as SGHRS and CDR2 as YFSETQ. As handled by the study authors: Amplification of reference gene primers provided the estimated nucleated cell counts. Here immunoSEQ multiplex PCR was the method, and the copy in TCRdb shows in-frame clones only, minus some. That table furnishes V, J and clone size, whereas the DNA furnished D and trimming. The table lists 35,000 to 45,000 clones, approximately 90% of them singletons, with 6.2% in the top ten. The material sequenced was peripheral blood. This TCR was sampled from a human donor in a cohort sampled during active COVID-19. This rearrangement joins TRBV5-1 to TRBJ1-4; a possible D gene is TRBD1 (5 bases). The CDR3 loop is CASSERSGSNEKLFF. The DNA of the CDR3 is TGCGCCAGCAGCGAGCGCTCAGGGTCTAATGAAAAACTGTTTTTT.